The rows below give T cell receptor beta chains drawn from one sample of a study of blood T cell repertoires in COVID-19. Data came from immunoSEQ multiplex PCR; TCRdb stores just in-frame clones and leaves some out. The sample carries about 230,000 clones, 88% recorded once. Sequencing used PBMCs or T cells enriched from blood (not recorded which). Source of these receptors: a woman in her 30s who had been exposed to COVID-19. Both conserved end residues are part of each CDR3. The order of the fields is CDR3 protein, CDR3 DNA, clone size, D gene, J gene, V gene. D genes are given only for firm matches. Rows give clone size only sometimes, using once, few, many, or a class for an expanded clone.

CDR3 protein: CASRRLAADTGELFF
CDR3 DNA: TGTGCCAGCAGGCGACTAGCGGCAGACACCGGGGAGCTGTTTTTT
clone size: .
D gene: TRBD2
J gene: TRBJ2-2
V gene: TRBV6-5

CDR3 protein: CASSQGRGQGDEQFF
CDR3 DNA: TGCGCCAGCAGCCAAGGCAGGGGACAGGGGGATGAGCAGTTCTTC
clone size: .
D gene: TRBD1
J gene: TRBJ2-1
V gene: TRBV4-1

CDR3 protein: CASGLEGYEQYF
CDR3 DNA: TGTGCCAGCGGACTAGAGGGGTACGAGCAGTACTTC
clone size: .
D gene: TRBD2
J gene: TRBJ2-7
V gene: TRBV6-5

CDR3 protein: CASSQDTGSFAHGIYEQYF
CDR3 DNA: TGCGCCAGCAGCCAAGATACGGGATCATTTGCGCACGGTATCTACGAGCAGTACTTC
clone size: .
D gene: .
J gene: TRBJ2-7
V gene: TRBV4-1

CDR3 protein: CASSLEPTGVDGEQYF
CDR3 DNA: TGCGCCAGCAGCCTAGAACCTACAGGGGTTGACGGGGAGCAGTACTTC
clone size: .
D gene: TRBD1
J gene: TRBJ2-7
V gene: TRBV5-1

CDR3 protein: CASSYDSGHYEQYF
CDR3 DNA: TGCGCCAGCAGCTACGACTCCGGACACTACGAGCAGTACTTC
clone size: .
D gene: .
J gene: TRBJ2-7
V gene: TRBV5-1

CDR3 protein: CASRALQGTVYGYTF
CDR3 DNA: TGTGCCAGCAGAGCGTTACAGGGAACAGTTTATGGCTACACCTTC
clone size: .
D gene: .
J gene: TRBJ1-2
V gene: TRBV5-4

CDR3 protein: CASSYRGGELFF
CDR3 DNA: TGTGCCAGCAGTTACAGGGGCGGGGAGCTGTTTTTT
clone size: .
D gene: .
J gene: TRBJ2-2
V gene: TRBV6-5

CDR3 protein: CASTSVGQGAHYGYTF
CDR3 DNA: TGTGCCAGTACCTCCGTAGGACAGGGGGCTCACTATGGCTACACCTTC
clone size: .
D gene: TRBD1
J gene: TRBJ1-2
V gene: TRBV19

CDR3 protein: CASDRETDTQYF
CDR3 DNA: TGTGCCAGCGACAGGGAAACAGATACGCAGTATTTT
clone size: .
D gene: TRBD1
J gene: TRBJ2-3
V gene: TRBV2

CDR3 protein: CSVEPSGMGETQYF
CDR3 DNA: TGCAGCGTTGAACCCAGCGGGATGGGAGAGACCCAGTACTTC
clone size: .
D gene: TRBD2
J gene: TRBJ2-5
V gene: TRBV29-1

CDR3 protein: CAWGAREETQYF
CDR3 DNA: TGTGCCTGGGGGGCACGGGAAGAGACCCAGTACTTC
clone size: .
D gene: .
J gene: TRBJ2-5
V gene: TRBV30

CDR3 protein: CAWSKVRRTNTEAFF
CDR3 DNA: TGTGCCTGGAGCAAGGTGCGGAGAACGAACACTGAAGCTTTCTTT
clone size: once
D gene: .
J gene: TRBJ1-1
V gene: TRBV30

CDR3 protein: CASSPVPRSSYNSPLHF
CDR3 DNA: TGTGCCAGCAGCCCTGTCCCCAGAAGCTCCTATAATTCACCCCTCCACTTT
clone size: .
D gene: .
J gene: TRBJ1-6
V gene: TRBV28

CDR3 protein: CASRTGGANVLTF
CDR3 DNA: TGTGCCAGCAGGACGGGTGGGGCCAACGTCCTGACTTTC
clone size: .
D gene: .
J gene: TRBJ2-6
V gene: TRBV12-3/TRBV12-4

CDR3 protein: CSASRTGGLLQTQYF
CDR3 DNA: TGCAGTGCTAGTCGGACAGGGGGCCTACTACAGACCCAGTACTTC
clone size: .
D gene: TRBD1
J gene: TRBJ2-5
V gene: TRBV20-1

CDR3 protein: CASSLVEGTERFEAFF
CDR3 DNA: TGTGCCAGCAGCTTAGTCGAAGGGACAGAACGATTTGAAGCTTTCTTT
clone size: .
D gene: TRBD1
J gene: TRBJ1-1
V gene: TRBV7-9

CDR3 protein: CASSLASPSGRSEQFF
CDR3 DNA: TGCGCCAGCAGCTTGGCTTCCCCTAGCGGGAGGTCTGAGCAGTTCTTC
clone size: .
D gene: TRBD2
J gene: TRBJ2-1
V gene: TRBV5-1